These 8 T cell receptor beta chains were all obtained from the same sample, sequenced in a study of blood T cell repertoires in COVID-19. This table comes from immunoSEQ multiplex PCR, and its TCRdb copy is limited to in-frame clones, with some not included. The table has some 420,000 clones, 85% to 90% seen once; the top ten hold about 1.1%. Sample: PBMCs or T cells enriched from blood (not recorded which). These receptors came from a young man who had recovered from COVID-19.

A note on this clone: A read error may produce the germline difference seen at one junction end. The chain has TRBV10-3 and TRBJ2-7, with TRBD1 matching 10 bases. This CDR3 has 17 residues. Germline CDR1 and CDR2: ENHRY and SYGVKD. CDR3 in DNA: TGTGCCATCAGTGAGTGCCAACTACCGGGACAGGGGCCCGCTTTGGGCTTC. It translates to CAISECQLPGQGPALGF.

The chain links TRBV28 to TRBJ1-2; D unclear. The CDR3 covers 17 residues. The germline V gene encodes CDR1 MDHEN and CDR2 SYDVKM. V lost 1 base and J lost 4, with 19 bases in between. CDR3 sequence (DNA): TGTGCCAGCAGTTTATACCAAATCGGACTAGATGGCTATGGCTACACCTTC. Encoded protein: CASSLYQIGLDGYGYTF.

J is TRBJ1-2 and V is TRBV7-9, with a tentative D call TRBD1 (5 bases). Germline V gene sequence: CDR1 SEHNR, CDR2 FQNEAQ (reference sequence). The CDR3 has 13 residues. The V end was cut by 3 bases, the J end by 3 bases, with 8 bases between. The CDR3 loop reads CASSFDRYYGYTF. The CDR3 bases are TGTGCCAGCAGCTTTGACAGATACTATGGCTACACCTTC.

The chain couples TRBV19 to TRBJ1-3; unclear D gene. The CDR3 consists of 15 residues. V was trimmed by 8 bases and J by 0 bases, leaving 14 bases between them. The germline gives CDR1 LNHDA, CDR2 SQIVND (reference sequence). For the CDR3, the DNA is TGTGCCAGTGGCCTTACGTCGTACTCTGGAAACACCATATATTTT. It encodes CASGLTSYSGNTIYF.

The chain links TRBV6-1 to TRBJ2-1; D not resolved. Germline CDR1 MNHNS, CDR2 SASEGT. The CDR3 consists of 13 residues. V gave up 1 base and J gave up 7 bases, with 8 bases separating them. This CDR3 reads CASSEVPVNEQFF. CDR3 nucleotide sequence: TGTGCCAGCAGTGAAGTTCCCGTGAATGAGCAGTTCTTC.

The genes are TRBV2 and TRBJ1-4; TRBD1 matches at 9 bases. The CDR3 is 13 amino acids. The V segment lost 7 bases and the J segment 8 bases; nucleotides outside the gene matches: 5. Germline values: CDR1 SNHLY, CDR2 FYNNEI. The chain's CDR3 is CASNPGQGEKLFF. The CDR3 DNA sequence: TGTGCCAGCAACCCGGGACAGGGAGAAAAACTGTTTTTT.

V is TRBV11-2 and J is TRBJ1-1; TRBD1 matches 7 bases. The V gene's germline CDR1 is SGHAT and CDR2 FQNNGV. The CDR3 totals 15 residues. V shed 2 bases and J 11 bases; nucleotides not matched to a gene: 14. The CDR3 is CASSLWDSTSLRAFF. The CDR3 nucleotides read TGTGCCAGCAGCTTATGGGACAGTACGTCCCTTAGGGCTTTCTTT.

This chain joins TRBV19 and TRBJ1-1, with D unresolved. The CDR3 runs 14 residues. Germline values: CDR1 LNHDA, CDR2 SQIVND (reference sequence). The germline V and J ends were trimmed by 9 bases and 1 base, with 15 bases remaining between them. In DNA, the CDR3 is TGTGCCAGCCGACCGACGGGGTCGAACACTGAAGCTTTCTTT. The encoded protein is CASRPTGSNTEAFF.